These T cell receptor beta chains were read from a single sample in a study of post-analysis software for immune sequencing data. TCRdb redid the calling of the PCR reads with MiXCR, one entry per CDR3 protein. This table holds just over 250,000 distinct CDR3 sequences, about 38% found once. The sequencing input was blood. The receptors were gathered from a girl aged 10 to 17 with multiple sclerosis. Both conserved end residues are part of each CDR3. A D gene is named only where the DNA matches it firmly. Clone sizes are given selectively: once, few, many, or a class where the clone is expanded.

clone size,J gene,D gene,V gene,CDR3 DNA,CDR3 protein
.,TRBJ2-3,TRBD1,TRBV4-3,TGCGCCAGCAGCCAAGGACAGGGGAGTGATACGCAGTATTTT,CASSQGQGSDTQYF
.,TRBJ1-4,TRBD1,TRBV7-2,TGTGCCAGCAGCTTGGGACAGACACCAACTAATGAAAAACTGTTTTTT,CASSLGQTPTNEKLFF
many,TRBJ2-1,.,TRBV20-1,TGCAGTGCTGCTGCTGATGAGCAGTTCTTC,CSAAADEQFF
.,TRBJ2-2,.,TRBV7-3,TGTGCCAGCAGCTTTGACGGAACGAACACCGGGGAGCTGTTTTTT,CASSFDGTNTGELFF
many,TRBJ2-3,TRBD2,TRBV5-1,TGCGCCAGCAGCATTAGCGGGAACACAGATACGCAGTATTTT,CASSISGNTDTQYF
few,TRBJ1-3,TRBD1,TRBV6-6,TGTGCCAGCACCGATCCGACAGGGAACTCTGGAAACACCATATATTTT,CASTDPTGNSGNTIYF
few,TRBJ1-4,.,TRBV7-9,TGTGCCAGCAGCTTAGTCATGTCTAATGAAAAACTGTTTTTT,CASSLVMSNEKLFF
.,TRBJ1-1,TRBD1,TRBV2,TGTGCCAGCAGGGCCGCGACAGGGGGGAACACTGAAGTTTTCTTT,CASRAATGGNTEVFF
.,TRBJ2-1,TRBD2,TRBV4-1,TGCGCCAGCAGCTCCACTAGCGGGGGTAACAATGAGCAGTTCTTC,CASSSTSGGNNEQFF
many,TRBJ1-2,.,TRBV12-3/TRBV12-4,TGTGCCAGCAGTTTTGGAAGGGGCCCTAACTATGGCTACACCTTC,CASSFGRGPNYGYTF
many,TRBJ1-2,.,TRBV20-1,TGCAGTGCTAGTAAAGTTTCCCATGGCTACACCTTC,CSASKVSHGYTF
many,TRBJ2-5,.,TRBV4-1,TGCGCCAGCAGCCAAGATACGGAAGAGACCCAGTACTTC,CASSQDTEETQYF
.,TRBJ1-3,.,TRBV10-3,TGTGCCATCAGTGGTTCCCAGGGAAACACCATATATTTT,CAISGSQGNTIYF
many,TRBJ2-5,.,TRBV28,TGTGCCAGCGGGACACCCTTGTGGGCCCAGTACTTC,CASGTPLWAQYF
.,TRBJ2-7,.,TRBV20-1,TGCAGTGCTAGACCCCCACGAGCCCGTGGGGAGCAGTACTTC,CSARPPRARGEQYF
many,TRBJ2-3,.,TRBV7-9,TGTGCCAGCAGCTCCTGGCAGGGGTTCACAGATACGCAGTATTTT,CASSSWQGFTDTQYF
many,TRBJ2-5,TRBD2,TRBV5-1,TGCGCCAGCAGCTTGGAGTTAGCGGGAGGTCGAGAGACCCAGTACTTC,CASSLELAGGRETQYF
.,TRBJ1-2,.,TRBV7-2,TGTGCCAGCAGCTTAGGCCCTGCGGGGGGCTACACCTTC,CASSLGPAGGYTF
once,TRBJ1-2,.,TRBV9,TGTGCCAGCAGCGTCAGGGGTTCGGGCTATGGCTACACCTTC,CASSVRGSGYGYTF
many,TRBJ2-3,.,TRBV7-9,TGTGCCAGCAGCTTAGTTATGACAGCCACAGATACGCAGTATTTT,CASSLVMTATDTQYF
many,TRBJ2-3,.,TRBV6-5,TGTGCCAGCGGCTCGGTGGAGGCAGATACGCAGTATTTT,CASGSVEADTQYF
.,TRBJ2-5,.,TRBV20-1,TGCAGTGCTACGTCCGGGGAGACCCAGTACTTC,CSATSGETQYF
.,TRBJ1-5,TRBD1,TRBV28,TGTGCCAGCAGGAGCGGCTCGACAGGGAATCAGCCCCAGCATTTT,CASRSGSTGNQPQHF
many,TRBJ1-1,.,TRBV6-1,TGTGCCAGCAGCCCTTCGGGGGTCCCCGAAGCTTTCTTT,CASSPSGVPEAFF
.,TRBJ1-1,.,TRBV28,TGTGCCAGCAGCCTACGGGTGCAGGCCAACACTGAAGCTTTCTTT,CASSLRVQANTEAFF
.,TRBJ1-5,.,TRBV28,TGTGCAGAGCGGGGGGCTGGTCAGCCCCAGCATTTT,CAERGAGQPQHF